This TCR beta chain was found in a study of blood T cells in healthy people across ages. Study-wide findings and caveats: Long-lived donors had more naive CD4+ cells and higher diversity than aged donors.

In germline, CDR1 is KGHDR, CDR2 SFDVKD. CDR3 length equals 16 residues. The study recruited healthy Caucasian donors from Russia who were aged about 6 to 95. A sample-barcoded 5' primer and a J-beta primer mix were used in a second PCR of roughly 7 to 11 cycles. Each cDNA molecule, via a template-switch adaptor with 12 random nucleotides, was tagged. The yield of each sample was at least 2.5 million CDR3-containing paired-end reads. TCRdb independently ran MiXCR on the 5' RACE reads; one entry per CDR3 protein. There are 700,000 to 800,000 distinct CDR3 sequences in the sample; more than 40% occur only once, and less than 25% lies in the top ten. A note on this clonotype: Its antigen is undetermined. Possible read error: a much larger clone is one base away.

Sequenced input: blood. The chain links TRBV24-1 to TRBJ2-1, with a tentative D call TRBD2 (5 bases). The DNA end is more similar to TRBJ2-7, so the J call may be wrong. This TCR was sampled from a woman aged 60-75 years in good health. The CDR3 loop is CATSDQDSLIHNEQYF. DNA for the CDR3: TGTGCCACCAGTGATCAGGACTCGCTGATCCACAATGAGCAGTACTTC.